This TCR beta chain is drawn from a study of T cell changes during pregnancy in multiple sclerosis (dated by TCRdb to about 2019). For the study in its entirety: Changes in the T cell repertoire over the course of pregnancy were examined in this study in women with multiple sclerosis.

Library method: the immunoSEQ multiplex PCR assay. Sourced from immuneACCESS, this table was stored by TCRdb with only in-frame sequences that have V and J called. A share of the clones is absent; for the studies checked, an unresolved V gene accounts for under half, and the remainder has no known explanation. In this sample the table shows approximately 50,000 clones, 94% of which occur a single time. The top ten constitute less than 0.4% of the sample. V is cut back by 1 base and J by 1 base, with 9 bases in the junction unmatched. The CDR3 spans 18 residues, from the cysteine through the phenylalanine. Just the 54-base CDR3 DNA is kept, in frame starting at base 1. CDR1 and CDR2, per the germline V gene (reference sequence), are GTSNPN and SVGIG. With regard to this clone: The antigen this receptor binds is unknown. No much larger clone is present one base from it, and per-base qualities are unavailable.

The sequence was obtained from a female donor with multiple sclerosis, enrolled in a pregnancy study. The sequencing used CD4+ T cells from peripheral blood mononuclear cells, collected in the third trimester of pregnancy. The chain joins TRBV30 to TRBJ2-3; 12 central bases correspond to TRBD2. DNA sequence: TGTGCCTGGAGTGAGGAGCTAGCGGGGGGGCCCGGCACAGATACGCAGTATTTT. Its protein is CAWSEELAGGPGTDTQYF.